Sequencing of this T cell receptor beta chain was carried out in a study of shared clonotypes between healthy human individuals. Study conclusions and caveats: Relative to their counterparts shared across all four donors, non-shared clonotypes exhibited diminished generation probabilities.

Concerning this clone: Its antigen is as yet unknown.

In the original analysis: Junction-only sequences produced by ImmunoSEQ had no quality scores, so filtering differed. Clones were sequenced by immunoSEQ multiplex PCR, and TCRdb holds only the in-frame ones, with some missing. That table is the source of V, J and clone size, and D and trimming were worked out from the DNA. There are some 1.5 million clones in the sample; approximately 97% occur only once, and over 1% lies in the top ten. This CDR3 is built from 17 residues. Germline CDR1 is SGHVS and CDR2 is FQNEAQ. Trimming removed 7 bases at V and 3 bases at J, with 22 bases between. Sequenced: naive CD4+ T cells sorted from blood. This sample's subset: CD45RA+ positively selected. The sequence was obtained from a man between 25 and 39 years old in good health. The chain couples TRBV7-8 to TRBJ1-5; weak D call: TRBD1 (5 bases). CDR3 DNA: TGTGCCAGCAACGATTTACCCGGGGGGGGGATCAATCAGCCCCAGCATTTT. It encodes CASNDLPGGGINQPQHF.